This is a list of T cell receptor beta chains from one sample in a study of blood T cell repertoires in COVID-19. TCRdb's copy holds only in-frame clones and misses some; the assay was immunoSEQ multiplex PCR. The data contain roughly 220,000 clones, around 83% of them singletons. Material: peripheral blood. The source is a man in his fifties or sixties who had recovered from COVID-19. Both conserved end residues are part of each CDR3. Fields, in order: J gene, CDR3 length, V gene, D gene, clone size, CDR3 DNA, CDR3 protein. D genes are given only for firm matches. The size of a clone is reported for some rows only, either as once, few or many, or as a class for expanded clones.

>TRBJ2-7|15|TRBV28|TRBD2|-
TGTGCCAGCAGGCCGGGGACTAGCGGAATGAGGGAGCAGTACTTC
CASRPGTSGMREQYF
>TRBJ2-7|12|TRBV28|-|-
TGTGCCAGCAGTTTCGACAGGTACGAGCAGTACTTC
CASSFDRYEQYF
>TRBJ1-6|16|TRBV10-2|-|-
TGCGCCAGCAGTATCGACCCGGGACATTATAATTCACCCCTCCACTTT
CASSIDPGHYNSPLHF
>TRBJ1-3|13|TRBV6-5|-|-
TGTGCCAGCAGCCACCCGGCTGGAAACACCATATATTTT
CASSHPAGNTIYF
>TRBJ1-6|17|TRBV14|-|-
TGTGCCAGCAGCCAAGTCACAGGGAAGTCCTATAATTCACCCCTCCACTTT
CASSQVTGKSYNSPLHF
>TRBJ2-4|15|TRBV29-1|-|-
TGCAGCGTTGATTCTGTGGGGACACAAAAAAACATTCAGTACTTC
CSVDSVGTQKNIQYF
>TRBJ1-1|17|TRBV18|TRBD1|once
TGTGCCAGCTCACCATTGGGGACAGGGGGGTCCAACACTGAAGCTTTCTTT
CASSPLGTGGSNTEAFF
>TRBJ2-1|13|TRBV28|TRBD2|-
TGTGCCAGCACCTCTGGCGGGAGCAATGAGCAGTTCTTC
CASTSGGSNEQFF
>TRBJ1-6|14|TRBV2|-|-
TGTGCCAGCAGTGATCCGGGGTATAATTCACCCCTCCACTTT
CASSDPGYNSPLHF
>TRBJ1-5|16|TRBV6-2/TRBV6-3|-|-
TGTGCCAGCAGTTACCGCCGGGTAGGAGGCAATCAGCCCCAGCATTTT
CASSYRRVGGNQPQHF
>TRBJ1-5|14|TRBV24-1|-|few
TGTGCCACCAGCTTAGTCTCTAGCAATCAGCCCCAGCATTTT
CATSLVSSNQPQHF
>TRBJ2-2|17|TRBV9|-|-
TGTGCCAGCAGCGTAACCCCCTCGACTTGGAACACCGGGGAGCTGTTTTTT
CASSVTPSTWNTGELFF
>TRBJ1-6|14|TRBV28|-|-
TGTGCCAGCAGGTCTACAGGTCGGGATTCACCCCTCCACTTT
CASRSTGRDSPLHF
>TRBJ2-1|15|TRBV28|TRBD1|-
TGTGCCAGCAGTTTATATACAGGGGGTGTAAATGAGCAGTTCTTC
CASSLYTGGVNEQFF
>TRBJ2-5|14|TRBV29-1|-|-
TGCAGCGTTGAGCCGGGAATAACACAAGAGACCCAGTACTTC
CSVEPGITQETQYF
>TRBJ2-7|13|TRBV28|TRBD1|-
TGTGCCAGCCGGGACAGACTGTCCTACGAGCAGTACTTC
CASRDRLSYEQYF
>TRBJ1-5|14|TRBV2|-|few
TGTGCCAGCAGTGAAACTGAAATTCATCAGCCCCAGCATTTT
CASSETEIHQPQHF
>TRBJ1-4|16|TRBV30|TRBD1|-
TGTGCCTGGAGTTCCCGGACAGGGGCAACTAATGAAAAACTGTTTTTT
CAWSSRTGATNEKLFF
>TRBJ1-2|14|TRBV11-2|-|-
TGTGCCAGCACAGCCGGCGGCGGGGGATATGGCTACACCTTC
CASTAGGGGYGYTF
>TRBJ1-2|13|TRBV29-1|TRBD1|-
TGCAGCGTTGGACAGGGGGCTAACTATGGCTACACCTTC
CSVGQGANYGYTF
>TRBJ1-6|14|TRBV7-9|TRBD1|-
TGTGCCACAAAACAGGGGGCTTACAATTCACCCCTCCACTTT
CATKQGAYNSPLHF
>TRBJ2-3|14|TRBV5-1|-|-
TGCGCCAGCAGCCCAAGGAGGGACAGTAGTTCGCAGTATTTT
CASSPRRDSSSQYF
>TRBJ2-2|14|TRBV24-1|-|-
TGTGCCACCAGTGCTGTGGGGGGCACCGGGGAGCTGTTTTTT
CATSAVGGTGELFF
>TRBJ1-2|14|TRBV9|-|-
TGTGCCAGCAGCGGGGACACTTCCATTTTGGGCTACACCTTC
CASSGDTSILGYTF
>TRBJ2-2|15|TRBV28|TRBD2|few
TGTGCCAGCAGCTTAGCGGGATGGGAGGCCGGGGAGCTGTTTTTT
CASSLAGWEAGELFF
>TRBJ2-5|15|TRBV24-1|TRBD1|once
TGTGCCACTAGTGAATTGGGGACAGGGGGAGAGACCCAGTACTTC
CATSELGTGGETQYF
>TRBJ2-4|17|TRBV5-8|-|-
TGTGCCAGCAGCTTGGGGGTCGGAACAGTAGCCAAAAACATTCAGTACTTC
CASSLGVGTVAKNIQYF
>TRBJ2-1|15|TRBV3-1/TRBV3-2|TRBD2|once
TGTGCCAGCAGCCGGGCTAGCGGGAGGAAGGGTGAGCAGTTCTTC
CASSRASGRKGEQFF
>TRBJ1-2|16|TRBV4-2|TRBD1|-
TGTGCCAGCAGCCAACAGGGACAGGGGGCTTACTATGGCTACACCTTC
CASSQQGQGAYYGYTF
>TRBJ2-1|16|TRBV4-1|TRBD2|-
TGCGCCAGCAGCCAAGTTTACCTAGCGGGAGACTATGAGCAGTTCTTC
CASSQVYLAGDYEQFF
>TRBJ1-2|16|TRBV19|-|-
TGTGCCAGTAGCCTCGGTAGATCTGTTCCCCTGGATGGCTACACCTTC
CASSLGRSVPLDGYTF
>TRBJ2-5|14|TRBV25-1|TRBD2|-
TGTGCCAGCAGTCACAGCGGGAGGGGCGAGACCCAGTACTTC
CASSHSGRGETQYF
>TRBJ2-1|18|TRBV20-1|TRBD2|-
TGCAGTGCTAGTGGGGGGACTAGCGGGTTAAGCTCCTACAATGAGCAGTTCTTC
CSASGGTSGLSSYNEQFF
>TRBJ2-1|17|TRBV2|TRBD2|-
TGTGCCAGCCTATCCGGACTAGCGGGAGTGTGGGACAATGAGCAGTTCTTC
CASLSGLAGVWDNEQFF
>TRBJ2-7|16|TRBV4-1|-|-
TGCGCCAGCAGCCAAGGGGTGCGGGCCGGCCGCTACGAGCAGTACTTC
CASSQGVRAGRYEQYF
>TRBJ2-7|17|TRBV18|TRBD2|-
TGTGCCAGCTCACCACCGAGTAGCGGGAGGGCCCCCCACGAGCAGTACTTC
CASSPPSSGRAPHEQYF
>TRBJ2-2|15|TRBV7-2|-|once
TGTGCCAGCAGCACACAGGGGGGGGACACCGGGGAGCTGTTTTTT
CASSTQGGDTGELFF
>TRBJ1-1|17|TRBV2|-|-
TGTGCCAGCAGCGGCCCCCTTGGGGAGGGGAGCTCTGGGGAAGCTTTCTTT
CASSGPLGEGSSGEAFF
>TRBJ2-7|13|TRBV30|-|-
TGTGCCTGGAGTGTACGACAGTCCTACGAGCAGTACTTC
CAWSVRQSYEQYF
>TRBJ2-3|17|TRBV27|TRBD2|once
TGTGCCAGCAGTTTATCTATTTCAGGACTAGCGGGAGCGGCGCAGTATTTT
CASSLSISGLAGAAQYF
>TRBJ1-3|17|TRBV9|TRBD1|-
TGTGCCAGCAGCCCCAAACAGGGGGAAGTTTCTGGAAACACCATATATTTT
CASSPKQGEVSGNTIYF
>TRBJ2-5|13|TRBV7-2|-|-
TGTGCCAGCAGCAGAGGGGGACAAGAGACCCAGTACTTC
CASSRGGQETQYF
>TRBJ1-5|16|TRBV19|TRBD1|-
TGTGCCAGTAGTATCGGACAGGGGATTGGGAATCAGCCCCAGCATTTT
CASSIGQGIGNQPQHF
>TRBJ2-1|13|TRBV20-1|TRBD2|-
TGCAGTGCTAGTCGGCTAGCGGGAATTGAGCAGTTCTTC
CSASRLAGIEQFF
>TRBJ2-1|18|TRBV27|TRBD2|once
TGTGCCAGCAGTTCTGATTCGGGGCTAGCGGGGGCGTACAATGAGCAGTTCTTC
CASSSDSGLAGAYNEQFF
>TRBJ2-3|15|TRBV28|TRBD2|-
TGTGCCAGCAGGACTAGCGGAGTTAGCACAGATACGCAGTATTTT
CASRTSGVSTDTQYF
>TRBJ1-1|13|TRBV6-5|TRBD1|-
TGTGCCAGCAGGGGGACAGGGGGCCGGGAAGCTTTCTTT
CASRGTGGREAFF
>TRBJ2-7|12|TRBV18|-|-
TGTGCCAGCTCACCCGGAGGGGACGAGCAGTACTTC
CASSPGGDEQYF
>TRBJ2-1|13|TRBV12-3/TRBV12-4|-|-
TGTGCCAGCAGTTTAGCTAGAGACAATGAGCAGTTCTTC
CASSLARDNEQFF
>TRBJ2-7|15|TRBV11-2|-|-
TGTGCCAGCAGCTTAGCGTCAGGGAGGCCCTACGAGCAGTACTTC
CASSLASGRPYEQYF
>TRBJ2-7|16|TRBV18|-|few
TGTGCCAGCTCATCGGTCGCGGGGTCGGACGTCTACGAGCAGTACTTC
CASSSVAGSDVYEQYF
>TRBJ2-7|14|TRBV28|TRBD2|few
TGTGCCAGCAGGGAAGGGACTATTAACTACGAGCAGTACTTC
CASREGTINYEQYF